This T cell receptor beta chain was profiled in a study of cytomegalovirus exposure and HLA in healthy donors. On this clone itself: Its target is not known.

The study ran its PCR with 60 Vbeta and 13 Jbeta primers. TCRdb keeps only in-frame clones here, not all; method: immunoSEQ multiplex PCR. The top ten hold about 11% of the sample, which has 150,000 to 200,000 clones, approximately 82% seen once. Study results and caveats: It was reportedly the case that the classifier diagnosed cytomegalovirus status with high specificity and sensitivity.

Healthy bone marrow donors made up the donor group. Unmatched junction bases numbered 11, after V lost 0 bases and J lost 6 bases. There are 19 residues in the CDR3. The germline V gene has CDR1 LGHNA and CDR2 YNFKEQ. Source material: PBMCs. The J gene is TRBJ2-2, the V gene TRBV4-2; TRBD2 agrees at 12 bases. The clonotype originates from a man aged 18 to 35 in good health and CMV-seropositive. This CDR3 reads CASSQELTRLAGAAGELFF. The CDR3 DNA is TGTGCCAGCAGCCAAGAACTGACCAGACTAGCGGGAGCGGCCGGGGAGCTGTTTTTT.